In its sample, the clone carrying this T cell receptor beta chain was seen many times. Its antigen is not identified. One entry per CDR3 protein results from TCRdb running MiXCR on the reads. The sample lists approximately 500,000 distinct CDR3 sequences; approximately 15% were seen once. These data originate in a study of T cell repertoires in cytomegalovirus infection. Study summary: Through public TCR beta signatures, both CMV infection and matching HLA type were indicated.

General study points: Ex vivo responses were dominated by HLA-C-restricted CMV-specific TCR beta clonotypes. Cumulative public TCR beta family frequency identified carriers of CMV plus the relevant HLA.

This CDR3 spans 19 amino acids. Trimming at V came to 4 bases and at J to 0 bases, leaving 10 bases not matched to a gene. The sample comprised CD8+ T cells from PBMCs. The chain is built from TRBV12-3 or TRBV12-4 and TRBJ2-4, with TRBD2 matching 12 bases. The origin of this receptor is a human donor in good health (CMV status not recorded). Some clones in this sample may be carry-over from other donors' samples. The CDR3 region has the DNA TGTGCCAGCAGTTCTACTAGCGGGGGGCCTTATCTAGCCAAAAACATTCAGTACTTC. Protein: CASSSTSGGPYLAKNIQYF.